The present T cell receptor beta chain was sequenced within a study of identical twins. Study-wide results and caveats: One should note that invariant MAIT and iNKT cells could partly confound zero-insertion analyses. Recombination models fit unrelated individuals' TCR alpha sharing but underestimated twins'. Less excess twin sharing appeared in beta out-of-frame sequences.

This clonotype showed up many times. Its matching antigen is unknown. TCRdb reprocessed the 5' RACE reads via MiXCR and lists one record per CDR3 protein. The table shows 640,000 or so distinct CDR3 sequences, with 6.1% occurring only once. The CDR3 loop spans 11 amino acids. V was pared by 2 bases and J by 5 bases, with 3 bases between. The V gene's germline CDR1 is MNHNY and CDR2 SVGAGI (reference sequence). Each donor was a healthy Caucasian. The sequenced material came from naive T cells sorted from blood. This TCR came from a man between 18 and 29 years old in good health. The rearrangement joins TRBV6-6 to TRBJ2-5; D call uncertain. CDR3 DNA: TGTGCCAGCAGTTACGGGGAGACCCAGTACTTC. Translated: CASSYGETQYF.